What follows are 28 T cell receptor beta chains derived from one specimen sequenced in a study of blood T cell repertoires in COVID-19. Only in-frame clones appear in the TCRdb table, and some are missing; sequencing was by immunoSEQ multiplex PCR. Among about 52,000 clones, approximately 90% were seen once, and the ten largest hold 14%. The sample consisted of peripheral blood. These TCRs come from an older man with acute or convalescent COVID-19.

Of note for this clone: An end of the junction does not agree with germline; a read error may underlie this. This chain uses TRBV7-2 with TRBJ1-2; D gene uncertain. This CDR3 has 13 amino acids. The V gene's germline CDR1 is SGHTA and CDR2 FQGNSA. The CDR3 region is CGSSSRGLYGYTF. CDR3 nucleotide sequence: TGTGGCAGCAGCTCGAGAGGACTCTATGGCTACACCTTC.

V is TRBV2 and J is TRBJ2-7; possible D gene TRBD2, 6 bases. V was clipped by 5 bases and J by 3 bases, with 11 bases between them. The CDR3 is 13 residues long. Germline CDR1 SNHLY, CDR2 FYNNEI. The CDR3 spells CASSTGRNYEQYV. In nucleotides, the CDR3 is TGTGCCAGCAGTACCGGGAGAAACTACGAGCAGTACGTC.

Here the CDR3 DNA reads TGTGCCAGCAGCACTGCGGGACTAGTAGACGATGAGCAGTTCTTC. This translates into CASSTAGLVDDEQFF. The chain employs TRBV14 and TRBJ2-1; 8 nucleotides agree with TRBD2. This CDR3 has 15 amino acids. The V gene end was trimmed by 5 bases and the J gene end by 8 bases; junction bases not matched to a gene: 11. From germline, CDR1 is SGHDN and CDR2 FVKESK.

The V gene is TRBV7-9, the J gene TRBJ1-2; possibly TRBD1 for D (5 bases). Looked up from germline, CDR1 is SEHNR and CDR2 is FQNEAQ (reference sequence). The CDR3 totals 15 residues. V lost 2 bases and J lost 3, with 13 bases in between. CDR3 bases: TGTGCCAGCAGCTTAACAGACAGCCGGGACTATGGCTACACCTTC. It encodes CASSLTDSRDYGYTF. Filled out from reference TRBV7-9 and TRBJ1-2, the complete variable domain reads DTGVSQNPRHKITKRGQNVTFRCDPISEHNRLYWYRQTLGQGPEFLTYFQNEAQLEKSRLLSDRFSAERPKGSFSTLEIQRTEQGDSAMYLCASSLTDSRDYGYTFGSGTRLTVV.

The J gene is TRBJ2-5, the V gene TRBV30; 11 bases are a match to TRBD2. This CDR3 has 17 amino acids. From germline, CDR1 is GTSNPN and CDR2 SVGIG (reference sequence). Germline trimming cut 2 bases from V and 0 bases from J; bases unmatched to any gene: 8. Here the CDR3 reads CAWSRSLAGGYQETQYF. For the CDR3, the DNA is TGTGCCTGGAGTCGAAGCCTAGCGGGAGGTTACCAAGAGACCCAGTACTTC.

Written as DNA, the CDR3 is TGCAGCGTTATCATGGGGGGGGGTATCACAGATACGCAGTATTTT. It is translated as CSVIMGGGITDTQYF. The chain has TRBV29-1 and TRBJ2-3; 7 bases are shared with TRBD2. The CDR3 covers 15 residues. CDR1 SQVTM and CDR2 ANQGSEA come from the germline V gene. V was pared by 5 bases and J by 2 bases, with 10 bases of the junction left unmatched.

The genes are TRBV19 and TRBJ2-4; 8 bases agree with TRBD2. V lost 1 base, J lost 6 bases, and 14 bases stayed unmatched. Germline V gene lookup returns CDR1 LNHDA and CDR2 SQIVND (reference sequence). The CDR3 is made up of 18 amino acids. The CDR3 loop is CASSIALRGATPLNIQYF. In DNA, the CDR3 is TGTGCCAGTAGTATAGCTCTGCGGGGGGCAACTCCCTTAAACATTCAGTACTTC.

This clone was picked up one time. The CDR3 nucleotides read TGTGCCAGCAAGTCAACGTCTTCGGGGAGAAGCTCCTACGAGCAGTACTTC. It specifies CASKSTSSGRSSYEQYF. The rearrangement links TRBV2 to TRBJ2-7, with a weak D call TRBD2 (5 bases). V was clipped by 7 bases and J by 0 bases, with 22 bases between them. Looked up from germline, CDR1 is SNHLY and CDR2 is FYNNEI. This CDR3 has 17 amino acids.

CDR3 sequence reads: CASSKLEGAGQYHNEQFF. CDR3 DNA: TGTGCCAGCAGCAAATTAGAAGGGGCAGGACAGTACCACAATGAGCAGTTCTTC. The chain is built from TRBV21-1 and TRBJ2-1; TRBD1 was called by the table and not checked on the DNA. TRBV21-1 is given as a pseudogene. The CDR3 sequence is 18 residues long.

The CDR3, as DNA: TGTGCCAGCAGCTTAGGGGGGATGAACACCGGGGAGCTGTTTTTT. Protein product: CASSLGGMNTGELFF. V gene TRBV7-3 combines with J gene TRBJ2-2, with a possible D match to TRBD2 (6 bases). V was pared by 2 bases and J by 1 base, with 8 bases between. CDR1 and CDR2 from the germline V gene are SGHTA and FQGTGA. The CDR3 contains 15 residues.

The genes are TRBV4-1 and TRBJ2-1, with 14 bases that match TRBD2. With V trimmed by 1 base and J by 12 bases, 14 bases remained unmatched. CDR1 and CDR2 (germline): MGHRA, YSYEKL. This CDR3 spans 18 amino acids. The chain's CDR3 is CASSQGLPGLAGVGGQFF. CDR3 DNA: TGCGCCAGCAGCCAAGGGCTTCCGGGACTAGCGGGAGTCGGTGGGCAGTTCTTC.

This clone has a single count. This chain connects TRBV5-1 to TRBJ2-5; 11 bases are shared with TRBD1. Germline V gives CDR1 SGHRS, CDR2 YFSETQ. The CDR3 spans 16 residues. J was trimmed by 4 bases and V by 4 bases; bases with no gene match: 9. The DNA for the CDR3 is TGCGCCAGCAGCCGGCTGGGAGGGACAGGGGGAGAGACCCAGTACTTC. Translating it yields CASSRLGGTGGETQYF.

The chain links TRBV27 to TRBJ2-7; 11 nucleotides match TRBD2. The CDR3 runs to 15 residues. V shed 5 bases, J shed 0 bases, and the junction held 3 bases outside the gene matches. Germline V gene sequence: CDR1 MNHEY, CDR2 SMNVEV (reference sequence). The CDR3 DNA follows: TGTGCCAGCAGTGCCACTAGCGGGAGCTCCTACGAGCAGTACGTC. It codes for CASSATSGSSYEQYV.

The CDR3 spells CASSRIQGVLTDTQYF. The DNA of the CDR3 is TGCGCCAGCAGCCGCATACAGGGGGTGCTCACAGATACGCAGTATTTT. The V gene is TRBV4-1, the J gene TRBJ2-3, with 8 positions matching TRBD1. This CDR3 has 16 amino acids. The germline V gene has CDR1 MGHRA and CDR2 YSYEKL. J lost 2 bases, V lost 4 bases, and 8 bases had no gene match.

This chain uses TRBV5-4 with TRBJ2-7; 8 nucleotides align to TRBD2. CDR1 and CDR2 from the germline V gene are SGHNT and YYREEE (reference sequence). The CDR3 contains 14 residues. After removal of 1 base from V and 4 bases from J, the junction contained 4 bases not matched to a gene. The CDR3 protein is CASSLSGSGYEQYF. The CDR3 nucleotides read TGTGCCAGCAGCTTGAGCGGGAGTGGGTACGAGCAGTACTTC.

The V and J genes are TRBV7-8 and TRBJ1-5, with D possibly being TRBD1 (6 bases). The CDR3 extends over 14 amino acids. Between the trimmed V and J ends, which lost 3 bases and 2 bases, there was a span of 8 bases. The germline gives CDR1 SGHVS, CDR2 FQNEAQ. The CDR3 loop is CASSLGHGNQPQHF. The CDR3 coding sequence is TGTGCCAGCAGCTTGGGACATGGCAATCAGCCCCAGCATTTT.

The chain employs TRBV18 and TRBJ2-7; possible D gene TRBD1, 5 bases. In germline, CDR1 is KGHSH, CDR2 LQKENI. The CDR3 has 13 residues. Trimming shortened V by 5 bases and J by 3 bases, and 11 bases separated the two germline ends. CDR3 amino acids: CASSMTESYEQYF. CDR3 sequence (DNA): TGTGCCAGCTCAATGACAGAAAGCTACGAGCAGTACTTC.

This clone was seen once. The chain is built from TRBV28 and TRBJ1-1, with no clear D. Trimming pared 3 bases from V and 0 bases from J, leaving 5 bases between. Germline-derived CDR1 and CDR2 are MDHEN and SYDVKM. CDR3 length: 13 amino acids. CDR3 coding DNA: TGTGCCAGCAGTTTTCTCCTGAACACTGAAGCTTTCTTT. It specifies CASSFLLNTEAFF.

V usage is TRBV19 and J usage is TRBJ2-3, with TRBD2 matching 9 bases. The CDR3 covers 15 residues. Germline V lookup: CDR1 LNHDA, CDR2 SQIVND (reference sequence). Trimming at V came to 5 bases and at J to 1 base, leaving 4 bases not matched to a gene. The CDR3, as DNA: TGTGCCAGTAGTGTTCGGACTAGCGGCACAGATACGCAGTATTTT. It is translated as CASSVRTSGTDTQYF.

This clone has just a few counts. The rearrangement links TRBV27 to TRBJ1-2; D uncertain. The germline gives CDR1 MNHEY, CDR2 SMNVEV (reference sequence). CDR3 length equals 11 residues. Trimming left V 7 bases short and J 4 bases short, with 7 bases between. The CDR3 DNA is TGTGCCAGCACGGCGGGCTATGGCTACACCTTC. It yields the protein CASTAGYGYTF.

CDR3 in amino acids: CASSLAGGPHNEQFF. The CDR3 region has the DNA TGTGCCAGCAGCCTAGCGGGGGGGCCCCACAATGAGCAGTTCTTC. The J gene is TRBJ2-1, the V gene TRBV5-4; 12 bases map to TRBD2. Germline CDR1 and CDR2: SGHNT and YYREEE (reference sequence). After removal of 4 bases from V and 5 bases from J, the junction contained 4 bases not matched to a gene. The CDR3 extends over 15 amino acids.

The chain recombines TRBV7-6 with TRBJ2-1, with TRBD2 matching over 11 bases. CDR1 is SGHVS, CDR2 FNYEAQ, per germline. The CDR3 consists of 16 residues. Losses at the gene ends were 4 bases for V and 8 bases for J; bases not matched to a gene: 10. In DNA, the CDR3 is TGTGCCAGCAGCTCCTTAGCGGGGGGGCCTTTCGATGAGCAGTTCTTC. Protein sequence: CASSSLAGGPFDEQFF.

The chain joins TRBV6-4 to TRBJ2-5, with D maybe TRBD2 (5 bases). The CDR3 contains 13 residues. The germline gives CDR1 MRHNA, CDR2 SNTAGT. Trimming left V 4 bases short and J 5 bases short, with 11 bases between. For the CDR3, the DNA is TGTGCCAGCAGTGCTGACTATGGGGAGACCCAGTACTTC. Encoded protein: CASSADYGETQYF.

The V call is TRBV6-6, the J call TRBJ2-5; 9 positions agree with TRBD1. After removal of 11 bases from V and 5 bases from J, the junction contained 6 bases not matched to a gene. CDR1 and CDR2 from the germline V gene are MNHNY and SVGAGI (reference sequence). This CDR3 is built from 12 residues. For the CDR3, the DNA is TGTGCCGGGGGACAGGGATGGGAGACCCAGTACTTC. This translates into CAGGQGWETQYF.

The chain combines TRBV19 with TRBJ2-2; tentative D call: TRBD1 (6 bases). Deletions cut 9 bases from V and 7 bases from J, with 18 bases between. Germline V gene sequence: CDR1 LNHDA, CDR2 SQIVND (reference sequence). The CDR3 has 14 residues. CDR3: CASKSQGYIGELFF. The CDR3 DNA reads TGTGCCAGCAAATCTCAGGGGTATATCGGGGAGCTGTTTTTT.

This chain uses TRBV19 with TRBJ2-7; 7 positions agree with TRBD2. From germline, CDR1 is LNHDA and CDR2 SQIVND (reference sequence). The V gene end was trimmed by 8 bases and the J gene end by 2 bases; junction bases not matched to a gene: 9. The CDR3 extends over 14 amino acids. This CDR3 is CASSSSGTTYEQYF. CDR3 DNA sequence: TGTGCCAGTTCCTCTAGCGGAACCACCTACGAGCAGTACTTC.

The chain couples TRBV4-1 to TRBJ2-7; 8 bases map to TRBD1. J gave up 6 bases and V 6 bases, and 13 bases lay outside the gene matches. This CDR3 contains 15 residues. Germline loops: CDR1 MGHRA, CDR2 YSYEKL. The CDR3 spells CASSYTLDRDSEQYF. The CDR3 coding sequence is TGCGCCAGCAGTTACACTCTGGACAGGGACAGCGAGCAGTACTTC.

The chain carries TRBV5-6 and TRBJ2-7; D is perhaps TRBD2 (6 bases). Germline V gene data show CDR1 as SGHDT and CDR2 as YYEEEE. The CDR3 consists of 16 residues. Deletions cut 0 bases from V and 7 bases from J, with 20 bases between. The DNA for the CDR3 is TGTGCCAGCAGCTTGGCGGGTCGGGGGATCATAGGGGAGCAGTACGTC. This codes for CASSLAGRGIIGEQYV.